The present entry profiles one TCR beta chain with its context. Its antigen target is currently unknown. Base qualities are not at hand, and no much larger clone is one base apart. The sample's treatment or condition label is to be understood as: over 15 received Ad26.COV2.S at low or high dose, single or two shots; about 5 received placebo; per-sample allocation not given. For vaccine and placebo recipients, the sequenced repertoires came from samples collected on day 63 after the first injection. Between 29 July and 7 August 2020, Cohort 1b enrolled approximately 26 adults aged 18-55 years at one site in Boston, USA. Ad26.COV2.S was a replication-incompetent adenovirus type 26 vector that expressed a prefusion-stabilized SARS-CoV-2 spike protein derived from the original Wuhan strain. Based on the germline V gene (reference sequence), the CDR1 and CDR2 sequences are MNHEY and SMNVEV. V sheds 2 bases and J sheds 3 bases, leaving 10 bases between their ends. The CDR3 contains 14 residues, cysteine and phenylalanine counted. Of the read, only the CDR3 DNA is kept; its 42 bases are in frame from base 1.

This entry is derived from a study of Ad26.COV2.S vaccination and SARS-CoV-2 variants listed by TCRdb under 2021. About the study as a whole: Donors in the vaccine arm were drawn from COV1001, a phase I-IIa trial of Ad26.COV2.S in healthy adults that was multicentre, randomized, double-blind and placebo-controlled. Ad26.COV2.S was administered intramuscularly at a dose of 5x10^10 or 1x10^11 viral particles, either as one shot or as two shots given 56 days apart. Sequencing of the TCRbeta repertoire served to evaluate the specificity and breadth of SARS-CoV-2-reactive T cell receptors following Ad26.COV2.S vaccination. The TCR-sequenced set comprised approximately 30 samples: about 19 Ad26.COV2.S vaccine recipients, 5 placebo recipients and 8 SARS-CoV-2 convalescent individuals. Participants in the trial were split at random into five groups of five each, receiving low-dose or high-dose Ad26.COV2.S once or twice, or else placebo on both occasions. Blinding of investigators to trial group allocation was maintained during experiments and outcome assessment.

Broader findings and caveats from the paper: Non-spike TCR breadth was comparable between vaccine and placebo recipients, consistent with the vaccine containing only spike. Comparing responses between vaccine doses or regimens was not something the study was powered to do. After vaccination, substantial breadth of spike-specific CD8+ and CD4+ T cell responses was reported. Higher spike-specific TCR breadth was observed in Ad26.COV2.S recipients than in placebo recipients (P = 0.0014). The authors noted that the TCR breadth and depth analyses may have underestimated total T cell responses.

The immunoSEQ Assay was the method used to sequence TCRbeta CDR3 regions. After extraction, genomic DNA underwent amplification by bias-controlled multiplex PCR, followed by high-throughput sequencing. The study's own analysis went as follows. To quantify the absolute abundance of each unique TCRbeta CDR3 region, sequences were collapsed and filtered. Usable DNA was measured by amplifying reference genes present in all nucleated cells, and TCRbeta template counts were normalized to that usable DNA to estimate T cell fraction. Repertoire TCRs were annotated as SARS-CoV-2-specific by exact matching of V gene, CDR3 amino acid sequence and J gene to a known reactive TCR set. The reference SARS-CoV-2 TCR set came from MIRA and was filtered for enrichment in COVID-19-positive ImmuneCODE repertoires, removing public or cross-reactive TCRs. Using the MIRA antigens, annotated TCRs were further analysed by specific ORF or by position within an ORF. Depth was the summed frequency of annotated unique rearrangements, while breadth was defined as annotated unique rearrangements over total unique productive rearrangements. Two-sided Wilcoxon rank-sum tests were applied when comparing TCR breadth between groups. TCRdb stores this immuneACCESS table with in-frame sequences only. Part of the clones is absent; in the studies checked, under half of the shortfall reflects unresolved V genes, and no reason is known for the rest. V and J calls and clone size are as listed in that table; D and trimming were resolved from the DNA. This sample holds about 350,000 clones; around nine tenths were observed only once. The top ten hold about 3.4% of the sample.

This TCR was recovered from a person aged 18-60 years who received the Ad26.COV2.S COVID-19 vaccine or a placebo. The V and J genes are TRBV27 and TRBJ2-5; TRBD1 is a weak D gene call, 6 bases matching. The specimen comprised peripheral blood, sampled in a trial of Ad26.COV2.S vaccine versus placebo. The nucleotides read TGTGCCAGCAGTTTAATTCCAGGGGAAGAGACCCAGTACTTC. The translation is CASSLIPGEETQYF.